This T cell receptor beta chain was recovered during a study of vaccination effects on CD4 cells after COVID-19. Study-level points and caveats: There was marked clonal contraction among infection- and vaccine-induced clones late after vaccination.

With respect to this clone: The antigen remains unidentified.

The CDR3 has 15 residues. Trimming shortened V by 5 bases and J by 1 base, and 13 bases separated the two germline ends. CDR1 and CDR2 from the germline V gene are SGHTA and FQGNSA. Sequencing was performed with immunoSEQ multiplex PCR; in TCRdb, only in-frame clones are kept and a portion is missing. The profile shows around 71,000 clones, roughly 70% of them singletons. Expansion with viral peptide pools was applied to antigen-specific CD4+ T cells by the ViraFEST assay prior to sequencing. Isolating CD4+ T cells followed roughly ten days of culture. The vaccine recipients had no prior SARS-CoV-2 infection, with negative nucleocapsid antibodies. In culture with around 9.1 IU/ml IL-2 and about 10 ug/ml peptides, PBMC were grown at some 2 million per well.

The material sequenced was CD4+ T cells from PBMCs cultured with HCoV-OC43 spike peptides, taken before COVID-19 vaccination. Specified subset: HCoV-OC43 spike overlapping peptide pool stimulation. This receptor was taken from a human donor who received a COVID-19 vaccine. The gene calls are TRBV7-2 and TRBJ2-3; D is uncertain. The CDR3 bases are TGTGCCAGCAGCGTTTTTTACGGGCGCACAGATACGCAGTATTTT. It specifies CASSVFYGRTDTQYF.